A selection of T cell receptor beta chains follows, all from one sample in a study of OX40 agonist ivuxolimab in advanced cancers. The assay was immunoSEQ multiplex PCR, and TCRdb's table has in-frame clones only and misses some. The sample consists of some 15,000 clones, around 80% of them appearing once. The source material was CD4+ or CD8+ T cells sorted from blood, sampled in a trial of the OX40 agonist ivuxolimab. The source is an adult with an advanced solid tumor such as melanoma, head and neck, liver or kidney cancer. Each CDR3 is given with its conserved first and last residue. A D gene is named only where the DNA matches it firmly. Not all rows give a size; the values are once, few, many and, for expanded clones, a class.

TRBJ1-2 NA TRBV27 NA TGTGCCAGCAGTTTAATGGGGGGCGGATATGGCTACACCTTC CASSLMGGGYGYTF
TRBJ2-2 NA TRBV7-9 NA TGTGCCAGCAGTGACGGGGGCCGGACCGGGGAGCTGTTTTTT CASSDGGRTGELFF
TRBJ2-3 NA TRBV7-9 TRBD1 TGTGCCAGTCCACACCCGGACAGGGGAATAGATACGCAGTATTTT CASPHPDRGIDTQYF
TRBJ2-1 NA TRBV7-2 NA TGTGCCAGCAGCTTCACGGGACCCGACAATGAGCAGTTCTTC CASSFTGPDNEQFF
TRBJ2-7 NA TRBV27 TRBD2 TGTGCCAGCAGGGTCGGACTAGCGGGGGGCGAGCAGTACTTC CASRVGLAGGEQYF
TRBJ2-7 NA TRBV14 NA TGTGCCAGCAGTCGGATGGGGTTAGCCTACGAGCAGTACTTC CASSRMGLAYEQYF
TRBJ1-6 NA TRBV7-9 NA TGTGCCAGCAGCCCCGACCAGGGAAAATATAATTCACCCCTCCACTTT CASSPDQGKYNSPLHF
TRBJ1-5 NA TRBV7-9 NA TGTGCCAGCAGCCCGGGGGGGGGCAATCAGCCCCAGCATTTT CASSPGGGNQPQHF
TRBJ2-1 NA TRBV27 TRBD2 TGTGCCAGCAGTCCTCCCCACACTAGCGGGGAGCAGTTCTTC CASSPPHTSGEQFF
TRBJ1-1 NA TRBV5-8 NA TGTGCCAGCAGCTTGAGGGGAGGCACTGAAGCTTTCTTT CASSLRGGTEAFF
TRBJ2-1 once TRBV6-4 TRBD2 TGTGCCAGCACCGTTACTAGCGGGGGGGCCTCCAATGAGCAGTTCTTC CASTVTSGGASNEQFF
TRBJ2-2 few TRBV29-1 TRBD1 TGCAGCGTTGAAGTTGCGACAGGGGGGAAGACCGGGGAGCTGTTTTTT CSVEVATGGKTGELFF
TRBJ2-7 NA TRBV7-9 TRBD2 TGTGCCAGCAGCTTGAGTACTAGCGATAGCTCCTACGAGCAGTACTTC CASSLSTSDSSYEQYF
TRBJ2-1 NA TRBV29-1 NA TGCAGCGTTGCGGAAAGATTGAGCTCCTACAATGAGCAGTTCTTC CSVAERLSSYNEQFF
TRBJ2-1 NA TRBV14 NA TGTGCCAGCAGCCCAATTTCCGGGGACGAAGTATACAATGAGCAGTTCTTC CASSPISGDEVYNEQFF
TRBJ1-1 NA TRBV5-4 TRBD1 TGTGCCAGCAGCTTGGGGACAGGAACCATGAACACTGAAGCTTTCTTT CASSLGTGTMNTEAFF